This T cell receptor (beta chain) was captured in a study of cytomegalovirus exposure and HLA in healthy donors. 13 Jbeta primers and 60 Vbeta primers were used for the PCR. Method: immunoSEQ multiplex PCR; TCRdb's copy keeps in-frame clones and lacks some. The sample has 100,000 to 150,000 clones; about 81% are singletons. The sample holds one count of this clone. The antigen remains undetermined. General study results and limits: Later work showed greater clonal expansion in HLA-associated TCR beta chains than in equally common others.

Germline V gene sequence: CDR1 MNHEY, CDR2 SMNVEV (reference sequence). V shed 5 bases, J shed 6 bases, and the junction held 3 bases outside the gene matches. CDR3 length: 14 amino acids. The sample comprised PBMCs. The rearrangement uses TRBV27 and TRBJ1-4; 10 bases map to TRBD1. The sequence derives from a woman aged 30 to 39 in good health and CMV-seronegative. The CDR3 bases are TGTGCCAGCAGTAGGGACAGGGGTTATGAAAAACTGTTTTTT. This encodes CASSRDRGYEKLFF.